This T cell receptor beta chain comes out of a study of blood T cell repertoires in COVID-19. V was clipped by 2 bases and J by 0 bases; unmatched bases: 1. Germline V gene data show CDR1 as ENHRY and CDR2 as SYGVKD. The CDR3 length is 15 residues. TCRdb keeps only in-frame clones here, not all; method: immunoSEQ multiplex PCR. Counted here are approximately 60,000 clones, 70% to 80% occurring once; the ten biggest clones make up approximately 24%. Material: peripheral blood. The TCR comes from a man aged 50-60 years with active or convalescent COVID-19. The chain carries TRBV10-3 and TRBJ2-7, with 10 bases aligning to TRBD2. CDR3 sequence reads: CAISELAGVSYEQYF. DNA for the CDR3: TGTGCCATCAGTGAGCTAGCGGGGGTCTCCTACGAGCAGTACTTC.